The clone carrying this TCR beta chain was seen a handful of times. The germline CDR1 and CDR2 sequences are LNHNV and YYDKDF (reference sequence). CDR3 length equals 13 residues. Trimming left V 0 bases short and J 6 bases short, with 8 bases between. The data originate from a study of lymphopenia after photon versus proton radiotherapy. Method: immunoSEQ multiplex PCR; TCRdb's copy keeps in-frame clones and lacks some. This table holds about 26,000 clones, 83% found once. Specimen: peripheral blood, collected from a patient treated with photon-based radiotherapy. The chain links TRBV15 to TRBJ1-1; no definite D call. The sequence came from a woman aged 45 to 65 with pancreatic cancer. The CDR3 spells CATSRDLGAEAFF. The CDR3 nucleotides are TGTGCCACCAGCAGAGATCTTGGGGCTGAAGCTTTCTTT.